What follows are 26 T cell receptor beta chains derived from one specimen sequenced in a study of cytomegalovirus exposure and HLA in healthy donors. Use of 60 Vbeta and 13 Jbeta primers characterized the PCR. Profiling relied on immunoSEQ multiplex PCR, and the TCRdb table lists in-frame clones only, not all of them. The profile shows some 130,000 clones, approximately 81% of them singletons. The sequenced sample was PBMCs. The receptors come from a young man in good health and CMV-seronegative.

The rearrangement joins TRBV30 to TRBJ1-2; TRBD1 agrees at 7 bases. Germline trimming cut 0 bases from V and 2 bases from J; bases unmatched to any gene: 9. From germline, CDR1 is GTSNPN and CDR2 SVGIG (reference sequence). CDR3 size: 16 residues. CDR3 loop: CAWSVINRGANYGYTF. The CDR3 DNA is TGTGCCTGGAGTGTCATAAACAGGGGAGCCAACTATGGCTACACCTTC.

The chain's CDR3 is CASSLGQIMNTEAFF. DNA for the CDR3: TGTGCCAGCAGCTTGGGACAGATCATGAACACTGAAGCTTTCTTT. V is TRBV5-8 and J is TRBJ1-1, with a possible D match to TRBD1 (5 bases). V was cut by 0 bases and J by 0 bases, with 9 bases left in between. Germline-derived CDR1 and CDR2 are SGHTS and YDEGEE. The CDR3 has 15 amino acids.

This chain uses TRBV7-2 with TRBJ2-3; 9 positions match TRBD1. Germline CDR1 is SGHTA and CDR2 is FQGNSA. With 5 bases clipped from V and 3 bases from J, the junction kept 9 bases outside the gene matches. The CDR3 covers 16 residues. The CDR3 sequence is CASSERPGQGTDTQYF. In DNA form, the CDR3 reads TGTGCCAGCAGCGAGCGACCGGGACAGGGAACAGATACGCAGTATTTT.

V and J are TRBV29-1 and TRBJ1-2; D may be TRBD1 (6 bases). CDR1 is SQVTM, CDR2 ANQGSEA, per germline. V was cut by 7 bases and J by 7 bases, with 22 bases left in between. This CDR3 comprises 14 residues. CDR3 sequence (DNA): TGCAGCGCATTTCGCGGGGGCTTGGAGTGTGGCTACACCTTC. Protein sequence: CSAFRGGLECGYTF.

The chain is built from TRBV5-4 and TRBJ1-4, with a possible D match to TRBD1 (5 bases). The length of the CDR3 is 14 residues. Germline V lookup: CDR1 SGHNT, CDR2 YYREEE (reference sequence). Trimming left V 0 bases short and J 8 bases short, with 11 bases between. CDR3 protein: CASSLGGVQEKLFF. The CDR3 DNA reads TGTGCCAGCAGCTTGGGGGGGGTTCAAGAAAAACTGTTTTTT.

The chain has TRBV9 and TRBJ1-6; D is uncertain. The germline V gene encodes CDR1 SGDLS and CDR2 YYNGEE. Trimming removed 1 base at V and 0 bases at J, with 8 bases between. The CDR3 spans 16 residues. CDR3 bases: TGTGCCAGCAGCGTAATGAGGAGCTCCTATAATTCACCCCTCCACTTT. It yields the protein CASSVMRSSYNSPLHF. Complete variable domain (other parts from reference TRBV9 and TRBJ1-6): DSGVTQTPKHLITATGQRVTLRCSPRSGDLSVYWYQQSLDQGLQFLIQYYNGEERAKGNILERFSAQQFPDLHSELNLSSLELGDSALYFCASSVMRSSYNSPLHFGNGTRLTVT.

The V call is TRBV18, the J call TRBJ1-2, with D tentatively TRBD1 (6 bases). The CDR3 loop spans 14 amino acids. With 4 bases removed from V and 4 bases from J, the gap between germline ends came to 13 bases. Per the germline V gene, CDR1 is KGHSH and CDR2 is LQKENI. This CDR3 is CASSRPGQSYGYTF. CDR3 DNA: TGTGCCAGCTCACGACCGGGACAAAGCTATGGCTACACCTTC. The full variable domain, in which reference TRBV18 and TRBJ1-2 provide the parts outside the CDR3, is NAGVMQNPRHLVRRRGQEARLRCSPMKGHSHVYWYRQLPEEGLKFMVYLQKENIIDESGMPKERFSAEFPKEGPSILRIQQVVRGDSAAYFCASSRPGQSYGYTFGSGTRLTVV.

The CDR3 DNA reads TGTGCCAGTAGTATTGTGGGGGCGTCGGGTCAGCCCCAGCATTTT. This codes for CASSIVGASGQPQHF. The chain recombines TRBV19 with TRBJ1-5; D might be TRBD1 (6 bases). The CDR3 runs 15 residues. Between the trimmed V and J ends, which lost 3 bases and 6 bases, there was a span of 15 bases. Germline assignment: CDR1 LNHDA and CDR2 SQIVND (reference sequence).

The chain links TRBV14 to TRBJ2-7, with D possibly TRBD1 on 7 matching bases. The CDR3 contains 13 residues. The germline gives CDR1 SGHDN, CDR2 FVKESK. V lost 4 bases, J lost 3 bases, and 10 bases lay in between. Here the CDR3 DNA reads TGTGCCAGCAGCCCAGGGGGGTACTACGAGCAGTACTTC. Protein sequence: CASSPGGYYEQYF. The full variable domain, completed using reference TRBV14 and TRBJ2-7, is EAGVTQFPSHSVIEKGQTVTLRCDPISGHDNLYWYRRVMGKEIKFLLHFVKESKQDESGMPNNRFLAERTGGTYSTLKVQPAELEDSGVYFCASSPGGYYEQYFGPGTRLTVT.

This clone occurred once. The gene calls are TRBV13 and TRBJ1-5, with D possibly TRBD1 on 5 matching bases. Germline V gene sequence: CDR1 PRHDT, CDR2 FYEKMQ (reference sequence). This CDR3 region has 15 residues. Trimming shortened V by 0 bases and J by 10 bases, and 16 bases separated the two germline ends. The CDR3: CASSLGLTRGGPQHF. The DNA of the CDR3 is TGTGCCAGCAGCTTAGGCCTCACCCGGGGGGGTCCCCAGCATTTT.

V gene TRBV6-5 combines with J gene TRBJ1-4; D gene ambiguous. V lost 0 bases and J 7 bases, leaving 12 bases between the germline ends. The CDR3 is made up of 15 amino acids. Germline-derived CDR1 and CDR2 are MNHEY and SVGAGI. Here the CDR3 DNA reads TGTGCCAGCAGTTACTCGAATAGAAACTTTGAAAAACTGTTTTTT. Its protein is CASSYSNRNFEKLFF.

This clone showed up just a few times. V and J are TRBV28 and TRBJ1-2, with a weak D call TRBD1 (6 bases). Germline V CDR1 and CDR2: MDHEN, SYDVKM. The CDR3 sequence is 15 residues long. The V and J ends lost 9 bases and 4 bases respectively, with 21 bases between them. The CDR3 loop reads CASRGGGGLGYGYTF. Here the CDR3 DNA reads TGTGCCAGTCGCGGGGGCGGGGGATTAGGCTATGGCTACACCTTC.

This chain connects TRBV7-9 to TRBJ1-2; D is ambiguous. The CDR3 sequence is 14 residues long. The ends were cut back, 3 bases at V and 0 bases at J, with 8 bases in the middle. Per the germline V gene, CDR1 is SEHNR and CDR2 is FQNEAQ (reference sequence). CDR3 in DNA: TGTGCCAGCAGCTTGGTCAGGCCTAACTATGGCTACACCTTC. It translates to CASSLVRPNYGYTF.

V and J are TRBV4-2 and TRBJ1-6; TRBD1 is a possible D gene (5 bases). The V gene's germline CDR1 is LGHNA and CDR2 YNFKEQ. Deletions cut 4 bases from V and 5 bases from J, with 24 bases between. The CDR3 is made up of 19 amino acids. The CDR3 DNA is TGTGCCAGCAGCCCGGAGGGTCCGGGACCCACTTCGAATAATTCACCCCTCCACTTT. Amino acid sequence: CASSPEGPGPTSNNSPLHF.

This chain connects TRBV9 to TRBJ1-1; TRBD1 matches 8 bases. CDR1 SGDLS and CDR2 YYNGEE come from the germline V gene. CDR3 length: 15 amino acids. J gave up 5 bases and V 3 bases, and 9 bases lay outside the gene matches. The DNA of the CDR3 is TGTGCCAGCAGCGGGACAGGGAATGTCCAAACTGAAGCTTTCTTT. This gives the protein CASSGTGNVQTEAFF.

The gene calls are TRBV4-3 and TRBJ2-4; 7 bases match TRBD1. The CDR3 has 16 residues. With 0 bases clipped from V and 7 bases from J, the junction kept 9 bases outside the gene matches. Per germline, CDR1 LGHNA and CDR2 YSLEER. The CDR3 DNA reads TGCGCCAGCAGCCAAGAAATACTGGGACAGCGTAACATTCAGTACTTC. Its protein product is CASSQEILGQRNIQYF.

This sequence joins TRBV27 and TRBJ1-2; weak D call: TRBD1 (6 bases). The V end lost 3 bases, the J end lost 4 bases, and 9 bases lay between the germline ends. The CDR3 sequence is 13 residues long. Germline V gene data show CDR1 as MNHEY and CDR2 as SMNVEV (reference sequence). CDR3 bases: TGTGCCAGCAGTTTGAGGGGGGGCTATGGCTACACCTTC. Its translation is CASSLRGGYGYTF.

The chain couples TRBV5-1 to TRBJ2-7; D remains unclear. V was clipped by 4 bases and J by 0 bases, with 14 bases between them. The CDR3 runs to 15 residues. Germline V gene sequence: CDR1 SGHRS, CDR2 YFSETQ. CDR3 DNA sequence: TGCGCCAGCAGCCCAACAGACCCCCTCTCCTACGAGCAGTACTTC. Amino acid sequence: CASSPTDPLSYEQYF.

The chain joins TRBV4-2 to TRBJ2-7, with 8 bases identical to TRBD1. The CDR3 covers 15 residues. CDR1 is LGHNA and CDR2 is YNFKEQ in the germline V gene. V trimming: 4 bases; J trimming: 6 bases; junction bases outside the gene matches: 11. The CDR3 nucleotides read TGTGCCAGCAGCCCCCCAGGGGGCGGGTTAGGCGAGCAGTACTTC. As protein: CASSPPGGGLGEQYF.

This clone was picked up a small number of times. The chain combines TRBV4-1 with TRBJ2-5; TRBD2 matches 8 bases. Germline CDR1 reads MGHRA; CDR2 reads YSYEKL. CDR3 length equals 14 residues. V lost 0 bases and J lost 7; bases outside the gene matches: 4. The CDR3 region has the DNA TGCGCCAGCAGCCAAGAACATAGCGGGGCGACCCAGTACTTC. Residues: CASSQEHSGATQYF.

This clone occurred once. The rearrangement uses TRBV18 and TRBJ2-5; TRBD2 aligns across 9 bases. CDR1 is KGHSH, CDR2 LQKENI, per germline. Trimming removed 3 bases from V and 5 bases from J; junction bases left unmatched: 7. This CDR3 is built from 15 residues. CDR3 protein: CASSPYPGTSETQYF. CDR3 coding DNA: TGTGCCAGCTCACCCTACCCCGGGACTAGCGAGACCCAGTACTTC.

This rearrangement joins TRBV5-1 to TRBJ2-5; D uncertain. V was clipped by 2 bases and J by 4 bases, with 15 bases between them. CDR1 is SGHRS and CDR2 is YFSETQ in the germline V gene. The CDR3 consists of 15 residues. In DNA, the CDR3 is TGCGCCAGCAGCTTATCTAACGGCCCGGGAGAGACCCAGTACTTC. Amino acids: CASSLSNGPGETQYF.

The V gene is TRBV15, the J gene TRBJ2-2, with TRBD1 matching over 7 bases. Germline trimming cut 4 bases from V and 1 base from J; bases unmatched to any gene: 3. The germline V gene has CDR1 LNHNV and CDR2 YYDKDF (reference sequence). The CDR3 contains 15 residues. For the CDR3, the DNA is TGTGCCACCAGCAAGACAGGGTTGAACACCGGGGAGCTGTTTTTT. Translation: CATSKTGLNTGELFF. The full variable domain, rest sourced from reference TRBV15 and TRBJ2-2, is DAMVIQNPRYQVTQFGKPVTLSCSQTLNHNVMYWYQQKSSQAPKLLFHYYDKDFNNEADTPDNFQSRRPNTSFCFLDIRSPGLGDTAMYLCATSKTGLNTGELFFGEGSRLTVL.

The gene calls are TRBV5-3 and TRBJ2-7; TRBD2 might be the D (6 bases). TRBV5-3 is classed as an ORF, of uncertain function. V lost 0 bases and J 3 bases, leaving 16 bases between the germline ends. The CDR3 is 16 residues long. In nucleotides, the CDR3 is TGTGCCAGAAGCTTGGGGGGCGGGGAAGGGTTCTACGAGCAGTACTTC. It yields the protein CARSLGGGEGFYEQYF.

This clone has just one count. This sequence joins TRBV2 and TRBJ2-1; TRBD2 aligns across 10 bases. CDR1 is SNHLY and CDR2 is FYNNEI in the germline V gene. The V segment lost 4 bases and the J segment 8 bases; nucleotides outside the gene matches: 5. CDR3 length: 14 residues. CDR3 sequence (DNA): TGTGCCAGCAGTGTACTAGCGGGGATCGATGAGCAGTTCTTC. Translating gives CASSVLAGIDEQFF. The full variable domain, rest sourced from reference TRBV2 and TRBJ2-1, is EPEVTQTPSHQVTQMGQEVILRCVPISNHLYFYWYRQILGQKVEFLVSFYNNEISEKSEIFDDQFSVERPDGSNFTLKIRSTKLEDSAMYFCASSVLAGIDEQFFGPGTRLTVL.

The rearrangement joins TRBV27 to TRBJ2-2; TRBD1 aligns across 8 bases. Trimming cost V 3 bases and J 2 bases; bases outside gene matches: 5. Germline values: CDR1 MNHEY, CDR2 SMNVEV (reference sequence). The CDR3 is 16 amino acids. In nucleotides, the CDR3 is TGTGCCAGCAGTTTCGGCAGGGGGCGTAACACCGGGGAGCTGTTTTTT. Translated, it gives CASSFGRGRNTGELFF.